This TCR beta chain was recorded in a study of blood T cell repertoires in COVID-19. Trimming shortened V by 4 bases and J by 2 bases, and 14 bases separated the two germline ends. The CDR3 length is 15 residues. Germline CDR1 reads SGHTA; CDR2 reads FQGNSA. Libraries were prepared by immunoSEQ multiplex PCR; TCRdb keeps only in-frame clonotypes and omits some of them. The sample records under 250,000 clones, approximately 82% being singletons. The chain has TRBV7-2 and TRBJ1-2, with D hard to call. The receptor was isolated from an older woman with active or convalescent COVID-19. The specimen sequenced was peripheral blood. The CDR3 region has the DNA TGTGCCAGCAGCTCCGGTGGAGCCCCAAACTATGGCTACACCTTC. Translated: CASSSGGAPNYGYTF.